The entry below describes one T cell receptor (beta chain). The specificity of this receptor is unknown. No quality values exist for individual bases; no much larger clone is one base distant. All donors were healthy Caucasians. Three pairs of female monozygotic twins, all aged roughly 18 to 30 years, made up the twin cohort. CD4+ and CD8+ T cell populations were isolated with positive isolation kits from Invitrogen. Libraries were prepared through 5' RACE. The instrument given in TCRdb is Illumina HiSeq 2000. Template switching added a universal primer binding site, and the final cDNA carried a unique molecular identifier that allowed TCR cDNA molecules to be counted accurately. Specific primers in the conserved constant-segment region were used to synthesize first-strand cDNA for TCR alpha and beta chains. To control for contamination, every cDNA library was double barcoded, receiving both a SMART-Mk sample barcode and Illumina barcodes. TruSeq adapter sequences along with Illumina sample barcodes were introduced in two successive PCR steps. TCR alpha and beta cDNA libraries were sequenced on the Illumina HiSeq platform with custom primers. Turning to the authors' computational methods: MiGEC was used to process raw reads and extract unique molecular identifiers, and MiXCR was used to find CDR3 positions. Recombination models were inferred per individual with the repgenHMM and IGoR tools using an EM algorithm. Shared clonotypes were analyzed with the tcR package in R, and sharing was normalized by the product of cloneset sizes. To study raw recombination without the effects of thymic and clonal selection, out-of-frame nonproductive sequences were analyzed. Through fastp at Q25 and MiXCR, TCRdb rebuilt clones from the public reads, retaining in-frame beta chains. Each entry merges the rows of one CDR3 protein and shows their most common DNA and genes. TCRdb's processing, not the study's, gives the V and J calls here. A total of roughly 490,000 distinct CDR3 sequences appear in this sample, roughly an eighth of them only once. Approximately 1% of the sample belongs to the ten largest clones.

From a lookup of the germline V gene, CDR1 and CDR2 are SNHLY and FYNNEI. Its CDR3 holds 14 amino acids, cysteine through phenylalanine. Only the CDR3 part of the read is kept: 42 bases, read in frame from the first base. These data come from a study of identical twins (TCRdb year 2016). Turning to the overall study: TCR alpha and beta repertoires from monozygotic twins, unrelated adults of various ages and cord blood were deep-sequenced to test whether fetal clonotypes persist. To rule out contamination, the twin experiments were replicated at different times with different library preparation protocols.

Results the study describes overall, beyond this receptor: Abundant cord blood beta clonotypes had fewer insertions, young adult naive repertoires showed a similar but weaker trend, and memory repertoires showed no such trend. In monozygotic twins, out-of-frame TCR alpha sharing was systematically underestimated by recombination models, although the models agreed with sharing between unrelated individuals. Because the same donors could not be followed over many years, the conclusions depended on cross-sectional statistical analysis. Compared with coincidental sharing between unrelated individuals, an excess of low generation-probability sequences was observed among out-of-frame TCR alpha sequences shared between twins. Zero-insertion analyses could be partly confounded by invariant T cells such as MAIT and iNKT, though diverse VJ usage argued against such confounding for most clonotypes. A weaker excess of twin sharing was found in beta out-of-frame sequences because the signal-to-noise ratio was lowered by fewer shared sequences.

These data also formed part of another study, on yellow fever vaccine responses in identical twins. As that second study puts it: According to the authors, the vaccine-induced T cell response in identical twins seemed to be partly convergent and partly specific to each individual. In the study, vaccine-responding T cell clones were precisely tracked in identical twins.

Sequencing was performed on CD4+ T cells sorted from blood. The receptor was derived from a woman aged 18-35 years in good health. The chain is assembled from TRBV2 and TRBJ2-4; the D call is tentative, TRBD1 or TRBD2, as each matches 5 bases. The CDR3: CATAWGSGKNIQYF. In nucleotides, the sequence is TGTGCTACTGCGTGGGGGAGCGGCAAAAACATTCAGTACTTC.